This TCR beta chain was obtained from a study of blood T cell repertoires in COVID-19. Clones were sequenced by immunoSEQ multiplex PCR, and TCRdb holds only the in-frame ones, with some missing. The profile shows around 150,000 clones, roughly 87% of them singletons. CDR3 length: 16 amino acids. Losses at the gene ends were 0 bases for V and 2 bases for J; bases not matched to a gene: 2. Germline assignment: CDR1 KGHSH and CDR2 LQKENI. Sequenced material: peripheral blood. V usage is TRBV18 and J usage is TRBJ2-1; 9 bases agree with TRBD1. The sequence was obtained from a woman aged 55-70 years who had recovered from COVID-19. The CDR3 region is CASSPPDRGPYNEQFF. In DNA form, the CDR3 reads TGTGCCAGCTCACCACCGGACAGGGGCCCCTACAATGAGCAGTTCTTC.